This is a list of T cell receptor beta chains from one sample in a study of T-cell memory formation after mild COVID-19. TCRdb called the 5' RACE reads again in MiXCR, with one record for every CDR3 protein. The sample contains just under 150,000 distinct CDR3 sequences, 6% to 6.5% of which appear only once. What was sequenced was PBMCs or a T cell subset sorted from them (not recorded which). These receptors originate from an adult woman who had mild COVID-19 (a few samples of this study predate the infection). Cell type and time point are not known. Both conserved end residues are part of each CDR3. Fields, in order: CDR3 DNA, CDR3 protein, J gene, V gene, clone size, D gene. D genes are given only for firm matches. Clone size is shown for a subset of rows, as once, few, many or a class of expanded clone.

cdr3_nt: TGTGCCAGCAGTAACAGGGGTTATGGCTACACCTTC
cdr3_aa: CASSNRGYGYTF
j_call: TRBJ1-2
v_call: TRBV12-3/TRBV12-4
clone_size: -
d_call: TRBD1

cdr3_nt: TGTGCCAGCAGTTCGGAGAGCTCCTACGAGCAGTACTTC
cdr3_aa: CASSSESSYEQYF
j_call: TRBJ2-7
v_call: TRBV12-3/TRBV12-4
clone_size: many
d_call: -

cdr3_nt: TGTGCCAGCAGTTACCAGGGGTTGCGACAGCCCCAGCATTTT
cdr3_aa: CASSYQGLRQPQHF
j_call: TRBJ1-5
v_call: TRBV12-3/TRBV12-4
clone_size: -
d_call: -

cdr3_nt: TGTGCCAGCAGCCAATTAACAGGGGGCGCCACTGAAGCTTTCTTT
cdr3_aa: CASSQLTGGATEAFF
j_call: TRBJ1-1
v_call: TRBV3-1
clone_size: -
d_call: TRBD1

cdr3_nt: TGCGCCAGCAGCCAAGACGGTATGAACACTGAAGCTTTCTTT
cdr3_aa: CASSQDGMNTEAFF
j_call: TRBJ1-1
v_call: TRBV5-1
clone_size: many
d_call: -

cdr3_nt: TGCGCCAGCAGTTCGGGGGTTTACGAGCAGTACTTC
cdr3_aa: CASSSGVYEQYF
j_call: TRBJ2-7
v_call: TRBV5-1
clone_size: few
d_call: -

cdr3_nt: TGCAGCGTTGCAGTTTCCCGTGGTGAGCAGTACTTC
cdr3_aa: CSVAVSRGEQYF
j_call: TRBJ2-7
v_call: TRBV29-1
clone_size: -
d_call: -

cdr3_nt: TGTGCCAGCAGCGAATCGTTAAGCTCCTACAATGAGCAGTTCTTC
cdr3_aa: CASSESLSSYNEQFF
j_call: TRBJ2-1
v_call: TRBV7-2
clone_size: many
d_call: -

cdr3_nt: TGTGCCAGCAGTTTAAAAGGGGCCAACGTCCTGACTTTC
cdr3_aa: CASSLKGANVLTF
j_call: TRBJ2-6
v_call: TRBV27
clone_size: many
d_call: -

cdr3_nt: TGTGCCAGCAGACAGGGCGCAAATTCACCCCTCCACTTT
cdr3_aa: CASRQGANSPLHF
j_call: TRBJ1-6
v_call: TRBV25-1
clone_size: many
d_call: -

cdr3_nt: TGCGCCAGCAGGGGGGCCGGGACAGAGTACAATGAGCAGTTCTTC
cdr3_aa: CASRGAGTEYNEQFF
j_call: TRBJ2-1
v_call: TRBV5-1
clone_size: many
d_call: TRBD1

cdr3_nt: TGCAGTGCTGAGACTAGCGACACAGATACGCAGTATTTT
cdr3_aa: CSAETSDTDTQYF
j_call: TRBJ2-3
v_call: TRBV20-1
clone_size: few
d_call: TRBD2

cdr3_nt: TGCAGCATAGGGGAGACTCTTGGTGAAAAACTGTTTTTT
cdr3_aa: CSIGETLGEKLFF
j_call: TRBJ1-4
v_call: TRBV29-1
clone_size: many
d_call: -

cdr3_nt: TGTGCCAGCAGTTTGGAGAGGGGAAGCAATCAGCCCCAGCATTTT
cdr3_aa: CASSLERGSNQPQHF
j_call: TRBJ1-5
v_call: TRBV12-3/TRBV12-4
clone_size: few
d_call: -

cdr3_nt: TGCGCCAGCAGCTTGGTACTAGCGGGAGATATAAACAATGAGCAGTTCTTC
cdr3_aa: CASSLVLAGDINNEQFF
j_call: TRBJ2-1
v_call: TRBV5-1
clone_size: few
d_call: TRBD2

cdr3_nt: TGTGCCAGCATGGGACAGGGGATCTACAATGAGCAGTTCTTC
cdr3_aa: CASMGQGIYNEQFF
j_call: TRBJ2-1
v_call: TRBV4-2
clone_size: -
d_call: TRBD1

cdr3_nt: TGTGCCAGCAGTGTCGGCAGCATGAACACTGAAGCTTTCTTT
cdr3_aa: CASSVGSMNTEAFF
j_call: TRBJ1-1
v_call: TRBV2
clone_size: many
d_call: -

cdr3_nt: TGTGCCAGCGACGGGGAACCCGGGTATGAGCAGTTCTTC
cdr3_aa: CASDGEPGYEQFF
j_call: TRBJ2-1
v_call: TRBV12-3/TRBV12-4
clone_size: many
d_call: -

cdr3_nt: TGTGCCACCAGTGATCCCGGGACAGTGGAGACCCAGTACTTC
cdr3_aa: CATSDPGTVETQYF
j_call: TRBJ2-5
v_call: TRBV24-1
clone_size: many
d_call: TRBD1

cdr3_nt: TGCAGCGCTAGGACAGGGGTTGGGTATGGCTACACCTTC
cdr3_aa: CSARTGVGYGYTF
j_call: TRBJ1-2
v_call: TRBV29-1
clone_size: many
d_call: TRBD1

cdr3_nt: TGTGCCTGGAGTGTAATGCGGGACATTCAGTACTTC
cdr3_aa: CAWSVMRDIQYF
j_call: TRBJ2-4
v_call: TRBV30
clone_size: -
d_call: -

cdr3_nt: TGTGCCAGCACCCCCCCAGGGGGGAGATCCTACAATGAGCAGTTCTTC
cdr3_aa: CASTPPGGRSYNEQFF
j_call: TRBJ2-1
v_call: TRBV5-6
clone_size: many
d_call: -

cdr3_nt: TGTGCCAGCAGTTTTAGAGGGGGCTACAATGAGCAGTTCTTC
cdr3_aa: CASSFRGGYNEQFF
j_call: TRBJ2-1
v_call: TRBV27
clone_size: many
d_call: -

cdr3_nt: TGTGCCAGCCACTTGGACAGGGGGGAGACCCAGTACTTC
cdr3_aa: CASHLDRGETQYF
j_call: TRBJ2-5
v_call: TRBV2
clone_size: -
d_call: TRBD1

cdr3_nt: TGTGCCAGCAGTTTAAACCCCGCGGGGATCGTCTACGAGCAGTACTTC
cdr3_aa: CASSLNPAGIVYEQYF
j_call: TRBJ2-7
v_call: TRBV27
clone_size: many
d_call: -

cdr3_nt: TGTGCCAGCAGCTTAGCGGGGTGGAATGAGCAGTTCTTC
cdr3_aa: CASSLAGWNEQFF
j_call: TRBJ2-1
v_call: TRBV7-2
clone_size: many
d_call: -

cdr3_nt: TGTGCCAGCAGCTTAGTAGCGGGAAGTAGCACAGATACGCAGTATTTT
cdr3_aa: CASSLVAGSSTDTQYF
j_call: TRBJ2-3
v_call: TRBV7-6
clone_size: many
d_call: TRBD2

cdr3_nt: TGCGCCAGCAGCTTGGCTATGGCTCAGGGCTCCTACGAGCAGTACTTC
cdr3_aa: CASSLAMAQGSYEQYF
j_call: TRBJ2-7
v_call: TRBV5-1
clone_size: -
d_call: -

cdr3_nt: TGCAGTTTTTCAGATGGCCCAAACTATGGCTACACCTTC
cdr3_aa: CSFSDGPNYGYTF
j_call: TRBJ1-2
v_call: TRBV20-1
clone_size: -
d_call: -

cdr3_nt: TGTGCCAGCAGCTTATATTGGGGACTGCTTAGCACAGATACGCAGTATTTT
cdr3_aa: CASSLYWGLLSTDTQYF
j_call: TRBJ2-3
v_call: TRBV7-9
clone_size: many
d_call: -